Each of the 5 T cell receptor beta chains below was sequenced from the same sample in a study of beta chain features in type 1 diabetes. Whole-study results and caveats: Among all four CD4+ subsets, Type 1 diabetes patients had TCRB CDR3s that were moderately but significantly shorter.

Expressed TCRB transcripts were sequenced because the isolated RNA had all been reverse transcribed beforehand. Generated by immunoSEQ multiplex PCR, the TCRdb table keeps only in-frame clones and is missing some. This table has about 53,000 clones, around 60% appearing once. These TCRs are of unknown antigen specificity. The source material was stem cell memory CD4+ T cells from blood. Every receptor here comes from a young woman with type 1 diabetes.

The table lists this clone with a few counts. The V and J genes are TRBV18 and TRBJ2-2, with 7 bases fitting TRBD2. Germline lookup yields CDR1 KGHSH and CDR2 LQKENI. V dropped 0 bases and J dropped 6; count of bases not matched to a gene: 7. The CDR3 totals 16 residues. As DNA, the CDR3 is TGTGCCAGCTCACCACCGAGTAAGCGGGAACCCGGGGAGCTGTTTTTT. This translates into CASSPPSKREPGELFF.

The chain combines TRBV7-3 with TRBJ1-1; D is possibly TRBD1 (6 bases). V was clipped by 1 base and J by 12 bases, with 15 bases between them. This CDR3 comprises 13 residues. Germline lookup yields CDR1 SGHTA and CDR2 FQGTGA. In DNA, the CDR3 is TGTGCCAGCAGCTTAATGGCCAGGGGAGCTACTTTCTTT. Amino acids: CASSLMARGATFF.

Only one count was recorded for this clone. This chain uses TRBV6-5 with TRBJ1-5; D remains ambiguous. Germline loops: CDR1 MNHEY, CDR2 SVGAGI. The germline V and J ends were trimmed by 6 bases and 0 bases, with 12 bases remaining between them. This CDR3 has 15 residues. The CDR3 protein is CASRPGGSSNQPQHF. The CDR3 coding sequence is TGTGCCAGCAGACCAGGAGGGTCTAGCAATCAGCCCCAGCATTTT.

This chain joins TRBV5-1 and TRBJ1-5; 7 nucleotides agree with TRBD1. The CDR3 is 13 residues long. V lost 3 bases and J lost 5; bases outside the gene matches: 2. From germline, CDR1 is SGHRS and CDR2 YFSETQ. The CDR3 loop is CASSWDRDQPQHF. The CDR3 DNA sequence: TGCGCCAGCAGCTGGGACAGAGATCAGCCCCAGCATTTT.

The gene calls are TRBV5-1 and TRBJ2-7, with a possible D match to TRBD1 (6 bases). V was trimmed by 2 bases and J by 3 bases, leaving 15 bases between them. Looked up from germline, CDR1 is SGHRS and CDR2 is YFSETQ. This CDR3 contains 15 residues. Here the CDR3 DNA reads TGCGCCAGCAGCTTTGGGCCTGACAGGTTCTACGAGCAGTACTTC. This encodes CASSFGPDRFYEQYF.